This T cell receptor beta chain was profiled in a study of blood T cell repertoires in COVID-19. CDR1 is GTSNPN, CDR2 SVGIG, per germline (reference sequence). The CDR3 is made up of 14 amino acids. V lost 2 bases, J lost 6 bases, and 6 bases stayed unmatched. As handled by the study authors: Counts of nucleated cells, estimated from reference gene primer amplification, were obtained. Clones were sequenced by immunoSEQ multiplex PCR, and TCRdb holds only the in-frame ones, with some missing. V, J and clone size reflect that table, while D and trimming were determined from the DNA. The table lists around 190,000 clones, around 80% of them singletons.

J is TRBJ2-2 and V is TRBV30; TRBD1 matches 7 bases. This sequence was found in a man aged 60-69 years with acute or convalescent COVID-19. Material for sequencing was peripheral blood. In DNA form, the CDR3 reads TGTGCCTGGAGTATATACAGGGGTTCCGGGGAGCTGTTTTTT. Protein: CAWSIYRGSGELFF.